This record concerns one T cell receptor (beta chain) sequence. Trimming pared 8 bases from V and 5 bases from J, leaving 10 bases between. The CDR3 runs to 12 residues. The germline gives CDR1 GTSNPN, CDR2 SVGIG (reference sequence). The source of the sample is a study of radiation and T cells in renal cell carcinoma. The time point was: baseline pretreatment blood. Treatment reported: 15 Gy SBRT to primary tumor, nephrectomy 4 weeks later. Repertoires were generated with immunoSEQ multiplex PCR, while TCRdb's copy carries only in-frame clones and drops some. The sample contains about 150,000 clones, 88% of which appear only once.

The sample was blood, taken from a patient whose treatment included radiotherapy and nephrectomy. The clonotype originates from a woman in her sixties or seventies with renal cell carcinoma. The V call is TRBV30, the J call TRBJ1-6, with a weak D call TRBD1 (6 bases). The DNA of the CDR3 is TGTGCCCTCGGACAGCATAATTCACCCCTCCACTTT. Translation: CALGQHNSPLHF.